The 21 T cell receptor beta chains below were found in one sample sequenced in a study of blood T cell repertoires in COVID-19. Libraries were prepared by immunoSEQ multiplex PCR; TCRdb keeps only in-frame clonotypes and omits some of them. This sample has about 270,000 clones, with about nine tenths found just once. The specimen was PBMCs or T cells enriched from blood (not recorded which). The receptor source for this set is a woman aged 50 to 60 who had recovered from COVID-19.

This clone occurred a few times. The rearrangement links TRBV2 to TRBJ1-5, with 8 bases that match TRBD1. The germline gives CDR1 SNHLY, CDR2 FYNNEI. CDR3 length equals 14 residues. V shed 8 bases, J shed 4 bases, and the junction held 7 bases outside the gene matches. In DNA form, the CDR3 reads TGTGCCAGCGCTCCCGGGACAGGTAATCAGCCCCAGCATTTT. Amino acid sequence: CASAPGTGNQPQHF.

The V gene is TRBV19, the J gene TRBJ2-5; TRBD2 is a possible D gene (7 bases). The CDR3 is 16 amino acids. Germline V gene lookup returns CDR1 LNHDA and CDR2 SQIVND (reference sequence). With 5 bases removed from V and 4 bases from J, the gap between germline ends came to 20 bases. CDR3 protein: CASSGAISGGAETQYF. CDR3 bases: TGTGCCAGTAGTGGGGCCATATCGGGGGGCGCAGAGACCCAGTACTTC.

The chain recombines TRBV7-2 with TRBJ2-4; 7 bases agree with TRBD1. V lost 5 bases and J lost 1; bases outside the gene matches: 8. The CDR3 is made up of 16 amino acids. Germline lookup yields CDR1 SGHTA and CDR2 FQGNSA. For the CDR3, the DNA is TGTGCCAGCAGCCGCTTGCCAGGGGGTGCCAAAAACATTCAGTACTTC. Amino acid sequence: CASSRLPGGAKNIQYF.

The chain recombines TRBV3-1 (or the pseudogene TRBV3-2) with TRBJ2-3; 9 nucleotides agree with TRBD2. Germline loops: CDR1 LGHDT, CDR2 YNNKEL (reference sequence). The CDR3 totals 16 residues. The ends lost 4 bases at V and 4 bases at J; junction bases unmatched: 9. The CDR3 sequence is CASSRRTSVAPDTQYF. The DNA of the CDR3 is TGTGCCAGCAGCCGACGGACTAGCGTGGCCCCAGATACGCAGTATTTT.

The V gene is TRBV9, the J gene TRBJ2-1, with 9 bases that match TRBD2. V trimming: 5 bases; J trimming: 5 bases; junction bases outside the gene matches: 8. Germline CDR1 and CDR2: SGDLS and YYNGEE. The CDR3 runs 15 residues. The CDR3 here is CASSRVASGNNEQFF. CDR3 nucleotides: TGTGCCAGCAGTAGGGTGGCTAGCGGGAACAATGAGCAGTTCTTC.

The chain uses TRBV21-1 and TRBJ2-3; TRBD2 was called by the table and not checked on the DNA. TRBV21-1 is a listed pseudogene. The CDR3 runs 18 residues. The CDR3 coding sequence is TGTGCCAGCAGCCCTGCCCCGCCAACCGGGAATAGCACAGATACGCAGTATTTT. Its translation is CASSPAPPTGNSTDTQYF.

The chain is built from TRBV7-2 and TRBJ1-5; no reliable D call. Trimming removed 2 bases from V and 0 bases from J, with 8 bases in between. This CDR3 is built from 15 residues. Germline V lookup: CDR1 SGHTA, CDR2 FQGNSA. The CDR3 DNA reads TGTGCCAGCAGCTTATTCGGAGATAGCAATCAGCCCCAGCATTTT. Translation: CASSLFGDSNQPQHF.

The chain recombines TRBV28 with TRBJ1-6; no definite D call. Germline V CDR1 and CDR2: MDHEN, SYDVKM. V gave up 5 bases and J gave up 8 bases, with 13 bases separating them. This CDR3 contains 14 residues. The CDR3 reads CASSPHSGDSPLHF. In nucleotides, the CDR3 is TGTGCCAGCAGTCCCCATTCCGGGGATTCACCCCTCCACTTT. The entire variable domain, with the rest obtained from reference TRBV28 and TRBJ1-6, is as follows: DVKVTQSSRYLVKRTGEKVFLECVQDMDHENMFWYRQDPGLGLRLIYFSYDVKMKEKGDIPEGYSVSREKKERFSLILESASTNQTSMYLCASSPHSGDSPLHFGNGTRLTVT.

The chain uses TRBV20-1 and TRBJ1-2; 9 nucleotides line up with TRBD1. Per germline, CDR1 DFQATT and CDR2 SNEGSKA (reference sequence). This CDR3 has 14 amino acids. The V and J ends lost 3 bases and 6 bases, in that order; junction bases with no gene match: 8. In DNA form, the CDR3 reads TGCAGTGCTAGTGCGCACAGGGGGCCAAATGGCTACACCTTC. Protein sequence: CSASAHRGPNGYTF.

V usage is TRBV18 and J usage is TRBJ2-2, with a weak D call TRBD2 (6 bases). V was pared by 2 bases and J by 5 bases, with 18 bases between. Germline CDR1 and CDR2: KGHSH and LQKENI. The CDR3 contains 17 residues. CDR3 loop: CASSPDGSGARTGELFF. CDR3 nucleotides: TGTGCCAGCTCACCAGACGGGAGTGGGGCTCGGACCGGGGAGCTGTTTTTT.

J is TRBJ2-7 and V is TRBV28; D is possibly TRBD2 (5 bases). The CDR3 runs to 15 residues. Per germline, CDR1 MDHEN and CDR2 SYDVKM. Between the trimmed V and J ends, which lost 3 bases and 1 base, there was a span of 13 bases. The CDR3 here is CASSLTTQRSYEQYF. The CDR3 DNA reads TGTGCCAGCAGTTTGACAACCCAGCGGTCCTACGAGCAGTACTTC.

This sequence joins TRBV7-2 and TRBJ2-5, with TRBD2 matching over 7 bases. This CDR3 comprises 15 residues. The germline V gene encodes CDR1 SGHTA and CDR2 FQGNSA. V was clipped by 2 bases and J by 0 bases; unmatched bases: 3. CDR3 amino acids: CASSLPSGDQETQYF. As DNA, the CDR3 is TGTGCCAGCAGCTTACCAAGCGGGGACCAAGAGACCCAGTACTTC.

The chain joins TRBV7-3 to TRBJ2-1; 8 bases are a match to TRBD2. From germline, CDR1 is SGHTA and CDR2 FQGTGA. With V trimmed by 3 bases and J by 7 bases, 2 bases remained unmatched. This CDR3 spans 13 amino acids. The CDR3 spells CASSLASGNEQFF. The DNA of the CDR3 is TGTGCCAGCAGCTTGGCTAGCGGGAATGAGCAGTTCTTC. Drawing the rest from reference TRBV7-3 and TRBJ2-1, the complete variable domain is GAGVSQTPSNKVTEKGKYVELRCDPISGHTALYWYRQSLGQGPEFLIYFQGTGAADDSGLPNDRFFAVRPEGSVSTLKIQRTERGDSAVYLCASSLASGNEQFFGPGTRLTVL.

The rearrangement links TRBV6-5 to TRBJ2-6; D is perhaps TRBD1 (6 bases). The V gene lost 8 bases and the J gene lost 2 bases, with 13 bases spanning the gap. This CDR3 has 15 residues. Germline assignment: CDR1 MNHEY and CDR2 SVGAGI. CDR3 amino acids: CASGLHRAGANVLTF. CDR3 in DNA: TGTGCCAGCGGGCTGCACAGGGCTGGGGCCAACGTCCTGACTTTC.

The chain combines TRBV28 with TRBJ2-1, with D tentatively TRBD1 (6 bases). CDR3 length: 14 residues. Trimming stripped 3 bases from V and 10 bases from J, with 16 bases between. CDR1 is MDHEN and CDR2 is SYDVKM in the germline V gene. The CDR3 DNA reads TGTGCCAGCAGTTTGAGCCGATCCGGGACAGAGCAGTTCTTC. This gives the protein CASSLSRSGTEQFF.

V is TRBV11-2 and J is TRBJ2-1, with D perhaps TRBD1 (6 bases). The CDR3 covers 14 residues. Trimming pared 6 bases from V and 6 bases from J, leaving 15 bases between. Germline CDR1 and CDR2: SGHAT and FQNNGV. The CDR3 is CASRSDSSPNEQFF. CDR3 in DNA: TGTGCCAGCAGATCGGACAGCTCCCCCAATGAGCAGTTCTTC.

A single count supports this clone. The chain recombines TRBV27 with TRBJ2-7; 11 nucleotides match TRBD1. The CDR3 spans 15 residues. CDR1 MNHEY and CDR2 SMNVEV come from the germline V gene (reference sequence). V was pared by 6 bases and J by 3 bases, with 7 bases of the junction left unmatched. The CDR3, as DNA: TGTGCCAGCAGCCGTCCGGGACAGGGGGTCTACGAGCAGTACTTC. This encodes CASSRPGQGVYEQYF.

The CDR3 spells CASSRGQANYGYTF. The CDR3 DNA sequence: TGTGCCAGCAGCCGGGGACAAGCTAACTATGGCTACACCTTC. The chain has TRBV5-6 and TRBJ1-2; a possible D gene is TRBD1 (6 bases). The ends were cut back, 4 bases at V and 0 bases at J, with 10 bases in the middle. Germline CDR1 and CDR2: SGHDT and YYEEEE. This CDR3 has 14 amino acids.

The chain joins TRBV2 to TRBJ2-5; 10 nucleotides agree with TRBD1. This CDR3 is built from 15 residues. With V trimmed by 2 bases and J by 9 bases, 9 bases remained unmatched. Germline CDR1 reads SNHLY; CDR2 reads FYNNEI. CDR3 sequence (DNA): TGTGCCAGCAGTGAATGGGGGACAGGGGCCTCGGCCCAGTACTTC. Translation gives CASSEWGTGASAQYF.

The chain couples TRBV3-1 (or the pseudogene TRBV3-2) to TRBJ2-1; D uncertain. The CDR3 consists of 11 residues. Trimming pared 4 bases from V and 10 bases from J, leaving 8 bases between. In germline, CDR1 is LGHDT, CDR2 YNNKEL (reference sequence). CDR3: CASSRTAEQFF. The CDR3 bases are TGTGCCAGCAGCCGAACAGCCGAGCAGTTCTTC.

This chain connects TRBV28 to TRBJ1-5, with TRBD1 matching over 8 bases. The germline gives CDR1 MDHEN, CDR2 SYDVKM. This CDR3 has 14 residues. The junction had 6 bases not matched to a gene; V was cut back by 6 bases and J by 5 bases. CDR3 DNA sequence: TGTGCCAGCAGCCAACCAGGGGGCCATCAGCCCCAGCATTTT. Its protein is CASSQPGGHQPQHF.